The present T cell receptor (beta chain) was sequenced within a study of PD-1 blockade in mismatch repair-deficient tumors. Overall study context: All were previously treated, progressing patients with around 12 mismatch repair-deficient cancer types. Study-wide findings and caveats: All three positive peptides came from frameshift mutations, yielding 150 or so blood TCRs.

The data were produced by immunoSEQ multiplex PCR, yet TCRdb's version contains in-frame clones alone and is incomplete. The sample lists some 9,700 clones; more than 75% were seen once. To note about this clone: Its antigen remains unidentified.

Time point defined: approximately ten-day in vitro stimulation with candidate mutation-associated neoantigen peptide 1. Every patient had mismatch repair deficiency by PCR or immunohistochemistry. Roughly 7 ELISpot-reactive neoantigen peptides each drove a 10-day in vitro stimulation. Germline CDR1 and CDR2: WSHSY and SAAADI. CDR3 length: 13 amino acids. V was shortened by 1 base and J by 4 bases, with 7 bases between the two germline ends. The V and J genes are TRBV10-2 and TRBJ1-2, with D possibly matching TRBD1 (6 bases). The TCR originated in an adult with mismatch repair-deficient cancer. Sequences were derived from cells cultured in vitro, sampled from a patient treated with pembrolizumab. CDR3 sequence: CASSEYRAYGYTF. The CDR3 nucleotides are TGCGCCAGCAGTGAGTACAGGGCCTATGGCTACACCTTC.